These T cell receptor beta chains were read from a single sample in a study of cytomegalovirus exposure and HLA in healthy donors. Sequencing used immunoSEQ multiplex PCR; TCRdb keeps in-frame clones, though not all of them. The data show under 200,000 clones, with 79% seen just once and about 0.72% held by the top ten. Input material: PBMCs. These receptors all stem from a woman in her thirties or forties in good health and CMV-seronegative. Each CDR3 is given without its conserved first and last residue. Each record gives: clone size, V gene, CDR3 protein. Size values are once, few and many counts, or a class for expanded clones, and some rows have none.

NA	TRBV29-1	SVGQGGRKPQH
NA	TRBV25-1	ANPTGTSGNTIY
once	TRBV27	ASNEGGHRYEQY
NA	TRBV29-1	SVEQNTEAF
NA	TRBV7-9	ASSLAGPHSRYEQY
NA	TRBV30	AGNRASGRGRYNEQF
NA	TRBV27	ASSFGITYEQY
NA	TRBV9	ASSGGRMEEQY
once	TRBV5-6	VSSLTGVNQPQH
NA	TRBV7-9	ASSPSGSSYNEQF
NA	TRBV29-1	SFRGQQSPNYGYT
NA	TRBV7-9	ASSSGTGSSYEQY
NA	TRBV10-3	AISVVGGRLIMNTEAF
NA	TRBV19	ASSRSTGITDTQY
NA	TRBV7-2	ASSQRTGPNQPQH
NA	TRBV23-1	ASSQFPVLYEQY
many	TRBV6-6	ASSSNHEMFYEQY